This TCR beta chain was sequenced for a study of T cell repertoires in cytomegalovirus infection. This clonotype has a single count. V lost 2 bases, J lost 4 bases, and 6 bases stayed unmatched. CDR1 is MGHRA, CDR2 YSYEKL, per germline. The CDR3 totals 15 residues. From the reads, TCRdb called clonotypes with MiXCR, one entry per CDR3 protein. This table holds 350,000 to 500,000 distinct CDR3 sequences, roughly 30% found once. This chain connects TRBV4-1 to TRBJ1-1, with 8 bases that match TRBD1. Specimen: PBMCs. This TCR came from a human donor in good health (CMV status not recorded). Some clones in this sample may be carry-over from other donors' samples. In DNA form, the CDR3 reads TGCGCCAGCAGCCAACTAACAGGGGGGAGCACTGAAGCTTTCTTT. It codes for CASSQLTGGSTEAFF.